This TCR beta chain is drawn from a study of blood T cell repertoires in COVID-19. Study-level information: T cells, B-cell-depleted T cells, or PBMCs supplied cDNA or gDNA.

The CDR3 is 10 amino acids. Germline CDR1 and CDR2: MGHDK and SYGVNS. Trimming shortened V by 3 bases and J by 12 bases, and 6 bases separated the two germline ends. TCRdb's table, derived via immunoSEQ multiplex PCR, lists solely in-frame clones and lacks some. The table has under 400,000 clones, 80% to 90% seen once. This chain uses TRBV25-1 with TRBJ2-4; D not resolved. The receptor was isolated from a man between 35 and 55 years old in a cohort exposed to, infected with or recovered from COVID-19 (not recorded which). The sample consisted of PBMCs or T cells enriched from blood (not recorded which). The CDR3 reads CASSDPSQYF. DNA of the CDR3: TGTGCCAGCAGTGACCCCAGTCAGTACTTC.